The 13 T cell receptor beta chains in this list originate from one sample, sequenced in a study of blood T cell repertoires in COVID-19 (TCRdb year 2020). Library generation was performed with the immunoSEQ multiplex PCR assay. TCRdb provides this immuneACCESS table in a form limited to in-frame rearrangements. Some clones are lacking; in checked studies, under half of them reflect an unresolved V gene, and why the rest are absent is not known. The sample table holds around 76,000 clones, of which 65% to 90% were seen once. Together, the top ten hold 6.5% to 7.5% of the sample. The sample was peripheral blood. All receptors derive from a man aged 25 to 40 with COVID-19, enrolled during active disease.

The rearrangement joins TRBV13 to TRBJ2-1, with 7 positions matching TRBD1. Germline V lookup: CDR1 PRHDT, CDR2 FYEKMQ (reference sequence). The CDR3 is 17 amino acids. Trimming at V came to 4 bases and at J to 5 bases, leaving 14 bases not matched to a gene. CDR3 region: CASSSLGPSGTDNEQFF. The DNA of the CDR3 is TGTGCCAGCAGCTCCTTAGGACCTTCGGGGACAGACAATGAGCAGTTCTTC. The full variable domain, completed using reference TRBV13 and TRBJ2-1, is AAGVIQSPRHLIKEKRETATLKCYPIPRHDTVYWYQQGPGQDPQFLISFYEKMQSDKGSIPDRFSAQQFSDYHSELNMSSLELGDSALYFCASSSLGPSGTDNEQFFGPGTRLTVL.

This clone appeared a few times. This chain connects TRBV11-2 to TRBJ1-3; the D is unclear. The CDR3 has 15 amino acids. Trimming took off 3 bases at V and 0 bases at J, with 9 bases between the two ends. The germline gives CDR1 SGHAT, CDR2 FQNNGV. The DNA for the CDR3 is TGTGCCAGCAGCTTGGGCTCAAGCTCTGGAAACACCATATATTTT. Translated, it gives CASSLGSSSGNTIYF.

The chain recombines TRBV28 with TRBJ1-2; weak D call: TRBD1 (6 bases). The V gene's germline CDR1 is MDHEN and CDR2 SYDVKM. The CDR3 consists of 14 residues. The V gene lost 2 bases and the J gene lost 6 bases, with 13 bases spanning the gap. CDR3 sequence reads: CASSLQGRVHGYTF. In nucleotides, the CDR3 is TGTGCCAGCAGTTTACAGGGGCGGGTCCATGGCTACACCTTC.

This clone came up a few times. The genes are TRBV14 and TRBJ1-1; no reliable D call. Germline CDR1 SGHDN, CDR2 FVKESK. The CDR3 runs to 10 residues. V lost 10 bases to trimming and J lost 5 bases, with 8 bases between them. The CDR3 nucleotides are TGTGCCACCAAGAGGACTGAAGCTTTCTTT. It is translated as CATKRTEAFF.

This chain uses TRBV11-3 with TRBJ1-5; no clear D. The CDR3 length is 16 residues. V gave up 0 bases and J gave up 2 bases, with 11 bases separating them. Germline lookup yields CDR1 SGHNT and CDR2 YENEEA. CDR3: CASSLEGTWGNQPQHF. The CDR3 DNA sequence: TGTGCCAGCAGCTTAGAGGGCACCTGGGGCAATCAGCCCCAGCATTTT. The full variable domain, in which reference TRBV11-3 and TRBJ1-5 provide the parts outside the CDR3, is EAGVVQSPRYKIIEKKQPVAFWCNPISGHNTLYWYLQNLGQGPELLIRYENEEAVDDSQLPKDRFSAERLKGVDSTLKIQPAELGDSAVYLCASSLEGTWGNQPQHFGDGTRLSIL.

The chain combines TRBV11-3 with TRBJ2-7; 7 bases are shared with TRBD1. Trimming removed 7 bases from V and 3 bases from J; junction bases left unmatched: 9. CDR1 is SGHNT, CDR2 YENEEA, per germline. The CDR3 sequence is 14 residues long. The CDR3 DNA reads as TGTGCCAGCAAAACCCACAGGGGCATCTACGAGCAGTACTTC. Translating gives CASKTHRGIYEQYF.

The chain is built from TRBV4-1 and TRBJ1-5; TRBD1 might be the D (5 bases). Germline-derived CDR1 and CDR2 are MGHRA and YSYEKL. Trimming left V 4 bases short and J 0 bases short, with 10 bases between. The CDR3 extends over 15 amino acids. The CDR3 protein is CASSLQDYSNQPQHF. For the CDR3, the DNA is TGCGCCAGCAGCCTACAGGACTATAGCAATCAGCCCCAGCATTTT.

The chain carries TRBV7-6 and TRBJ2-3; 7 bases are a match to TRBD2. The CDR3 spans 14 residues. Germline trimming cut 8 bases from V and 6 bases from J; bases unmatched to any gene: 11. CDR1 and CDR2 (germline): SGHVS, FNYEAQ. The CDR3 region has the DNA TGTGCCAGCTCCCCTGCCGGGGGGAAGGATACGCAGTATTTT. This gives the protein CASSPAGGKDTQYF.

V is TRBV27 and J is TRBJ2-7; D gene unclear. The CDR3 contains 15 residues. The germline V gene has CDR1 MNHEY and CDR2 SMNVEV (reference sequence). The V end was cut by 8 bases, the J end by 2 bases, with 19 bases between. CDR3 residues: CASADLWPGPYEQYF. The CDR3 DNA reads as TGTGCCAGCGCCGATCTGTGGCCTGGTCCCTACGAGCAGTACTTC.

This chain joins TRBV12-5 and TRBJ2-1; tentative D call: TRBD1 (5 bases). The CDR3 covers 14 residues. Germline loops: CDR1 LGHNT, CDR2 FRNRAP. Between the trimmed V and J ends, which lost 5 bases and 0 bases, there was a span of 8 bases. The CDR3 region is CASGIGASYNEQFF. In DNA form, the CDR3 reads TGTGCTAGTGGTATAGGGGCCTCCTACAATGAGCAGTTCTTC. The whole variable domain, filled in from reference TRBV12-5 and TRBJ2-1, reads DARVTQTPRHKVTEMGQEVTMRCQPILGHNTVFWYRQTMMQGLELLAYFRNRAPLDDSGMPKDRFSAEMPDATLATLKIQPSEPRDSAVYFCASGIGASYNEQFFGPGTRLTVL.

V is TRBV19 and J is TRBJ2-7, with D tentatively TRBD1 (6 bases). V lost 3 bases, J lost 4 bases, and 22 bases lay in between. From germline, CDR1 is LNHDA and CDR2 SQIVND (reference sequence). This CDR3 has 17 residues. CDR3 bases: TGTGCCAGTAGTATGGCGGGCAGGGGTCTATTTTTTTACGAGCAGTACTTC. Protein: CASSMAGRGLFFYEQYF.

The chain combines TRBV19 with TRBJ2-1; D is ambiguous. Germline V gives CDR1 LNHDA, CDR2 SQIVND (reference sequence). The V and J ends lost 0 bases and 14 bases respectively, with 8 bases between them. The CDR3 extends over 11 amino acids. The CDR3, as DNA: TGTGCCAGTAGTATAGATCGTAGTAAGTTCTTC. This encodes CASSIDRSKFF.

This chain connects TRBV18 to TRBJ2-2; no definite D call. The CDR3 is made up of 14 amino acids. Trimming pared 2 bases from V and 1 base from J, leaving 5 bases between. The V gene's germline CDR1 is KGHSH and CDR2 LQKENI. DNA for the CDR3: TGTGCCAGCTCACCAGGGCAGAACACCGGGGAGCTGTTTTTT. Its protein product is CASSPGQNTGELFF.